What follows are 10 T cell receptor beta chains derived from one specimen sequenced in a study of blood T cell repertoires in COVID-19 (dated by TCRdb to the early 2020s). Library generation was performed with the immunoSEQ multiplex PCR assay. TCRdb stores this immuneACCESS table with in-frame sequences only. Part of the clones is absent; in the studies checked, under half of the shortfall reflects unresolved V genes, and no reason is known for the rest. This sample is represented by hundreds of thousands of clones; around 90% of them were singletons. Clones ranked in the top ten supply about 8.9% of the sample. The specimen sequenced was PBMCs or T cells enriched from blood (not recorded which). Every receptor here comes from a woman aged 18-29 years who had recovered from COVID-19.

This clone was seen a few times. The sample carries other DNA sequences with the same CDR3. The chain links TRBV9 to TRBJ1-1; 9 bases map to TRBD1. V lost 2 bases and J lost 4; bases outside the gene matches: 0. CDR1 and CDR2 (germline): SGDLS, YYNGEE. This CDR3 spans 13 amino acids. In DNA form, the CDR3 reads TGTGCCAGCAGCGTGACAGGGGGCACTGAAGCTTTCTTT. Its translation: CASSVTGGTEAFF.

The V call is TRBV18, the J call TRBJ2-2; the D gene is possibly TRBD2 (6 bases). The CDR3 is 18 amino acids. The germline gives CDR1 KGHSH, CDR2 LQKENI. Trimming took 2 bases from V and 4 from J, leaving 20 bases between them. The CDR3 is CASSPREVGPQFTGELFF. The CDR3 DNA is TGTGCCAGCTCACCAAGGGAGGTAGGGCCGCAGTTCACCGGGGAGCTGTTTTTT.

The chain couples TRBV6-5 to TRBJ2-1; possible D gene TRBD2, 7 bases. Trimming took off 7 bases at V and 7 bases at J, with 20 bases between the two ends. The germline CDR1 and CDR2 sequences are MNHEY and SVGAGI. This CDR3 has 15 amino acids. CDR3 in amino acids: CASTRVGGLGNEQFF. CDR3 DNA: TGTGCCAGCACCCGGGTGGGGGGGCTTGGGAATGAGCAGTTCTTC.

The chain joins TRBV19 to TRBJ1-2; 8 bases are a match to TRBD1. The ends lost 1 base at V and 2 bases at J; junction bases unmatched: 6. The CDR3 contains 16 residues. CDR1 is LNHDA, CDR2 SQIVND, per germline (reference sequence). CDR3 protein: CASSIAGQGRNYGYTF. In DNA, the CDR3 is TGTGCCAGTAGTATAGCTGGACAGGGACGCAACTATGGCTACACCTTC.

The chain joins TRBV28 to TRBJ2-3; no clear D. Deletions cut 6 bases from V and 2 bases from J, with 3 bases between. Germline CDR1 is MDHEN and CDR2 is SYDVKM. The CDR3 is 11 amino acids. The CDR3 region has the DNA TGTGCCAGCAGATACACAGATACGCAGTATTTT. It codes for CASRYTDTQYF.

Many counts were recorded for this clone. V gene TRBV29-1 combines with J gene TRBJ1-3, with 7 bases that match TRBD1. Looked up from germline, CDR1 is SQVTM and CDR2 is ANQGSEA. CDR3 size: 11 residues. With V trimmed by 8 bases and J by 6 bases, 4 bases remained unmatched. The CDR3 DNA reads TGCAGCTTTGGGACAGAAAACACCATATATTTT. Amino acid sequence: CSFGTENTIYF.

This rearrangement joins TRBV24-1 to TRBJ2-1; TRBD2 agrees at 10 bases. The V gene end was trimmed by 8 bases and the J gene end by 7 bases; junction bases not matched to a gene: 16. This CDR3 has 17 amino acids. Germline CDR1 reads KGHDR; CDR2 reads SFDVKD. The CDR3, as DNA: TGTGCCACCAACGGACAGGGAACAGCGGGAGGGCCGAATGAGCAGTTCTTC. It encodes CATNGQGTAGGPNEQFF.

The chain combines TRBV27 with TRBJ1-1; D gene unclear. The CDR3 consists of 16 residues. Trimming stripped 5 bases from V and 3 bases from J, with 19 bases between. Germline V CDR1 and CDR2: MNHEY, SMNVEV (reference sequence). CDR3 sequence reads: CASSVGNQAWDTEAFF. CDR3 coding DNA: TGTGCCAGCAGTGTTGGCAACCAGGCCTGGGACACTGAAGCTTTCTTT.

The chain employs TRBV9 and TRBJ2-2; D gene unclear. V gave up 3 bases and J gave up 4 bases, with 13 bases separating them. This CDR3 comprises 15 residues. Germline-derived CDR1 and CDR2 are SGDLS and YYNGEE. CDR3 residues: CASSGSAVGTGELFF. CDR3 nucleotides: TGTGCCAGCAGCGGAAGCGCGGTCGGCACCGGGGAGCTGTTTTTT.

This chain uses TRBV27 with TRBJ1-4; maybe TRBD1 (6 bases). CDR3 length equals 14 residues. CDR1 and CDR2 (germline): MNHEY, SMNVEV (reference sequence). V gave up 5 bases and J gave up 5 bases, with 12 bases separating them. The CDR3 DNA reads TGTGCCAGCAGTCTCGGACAGAAGAATGAAAAACTGTTTTTT. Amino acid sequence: CASSLGQKNEKLFF.